This entry is about one T cell receptor (beta chain). These data come from a study of CD8 T cells in Susac syndrome. The authors carried out high-throughput sequencing of TCR beta. They applied it to CD8+ and CD4+ T cells obtained from blood. J was trimmed by 4 bases and V by 6 bases; bases with no gene match: 4. The germline V gene has CDR1 MNHEY and CDR2 SMNVEV (reference sequence). The CDR3 runs to 14 residues. Reverse transcription used about 0.5 to 1 ug RNA and random hexamers. Across 54 Vbeta and 13 Jbeta, TCR beta CDR3 was amplified with immunoSEQ multiplex PCR. TCRdb processed the immunoSEQ multiplex PCR reads anew with MiXCR; each CDR3 protein has one entry. The table lists 190,000 or so distinct CDR3 sequences, over 90% of them singletons.

This clonotype was obtained from a human donor with multiple sclerosis. The rearrangement links TRBV27 to TRBJ2-1, with TRBD1 matching 9 bases. The sample was CD4+ T cells from PBMCs. DNA for the CDR3: TGTGCCAGCAGACGGACAGGGGATTACAATGAGCAGTTCTTC. Its protein product is CASRRTGDYNEQFF.